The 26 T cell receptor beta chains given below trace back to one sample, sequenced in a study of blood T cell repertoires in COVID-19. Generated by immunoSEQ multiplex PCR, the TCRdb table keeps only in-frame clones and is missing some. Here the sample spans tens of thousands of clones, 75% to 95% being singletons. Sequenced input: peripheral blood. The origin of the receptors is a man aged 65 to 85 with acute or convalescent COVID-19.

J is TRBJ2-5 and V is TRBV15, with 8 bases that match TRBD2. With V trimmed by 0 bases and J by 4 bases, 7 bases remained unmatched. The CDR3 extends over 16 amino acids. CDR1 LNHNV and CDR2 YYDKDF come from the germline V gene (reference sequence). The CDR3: CATSRDRGGSSETQYF. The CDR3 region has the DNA TGTGCCACCAGCAGAGATCGGGGGGGTAGTTCAGAGACCCAGTACTTC.

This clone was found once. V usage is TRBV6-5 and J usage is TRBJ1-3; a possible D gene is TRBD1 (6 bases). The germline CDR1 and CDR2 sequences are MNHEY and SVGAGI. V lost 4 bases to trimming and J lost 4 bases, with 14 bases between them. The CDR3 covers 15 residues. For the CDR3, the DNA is TGTGCCAGCAGTTGGGACAATAGGGCCGGAAACACCATATATTTT. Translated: CASSWDNRAGNTIYF.

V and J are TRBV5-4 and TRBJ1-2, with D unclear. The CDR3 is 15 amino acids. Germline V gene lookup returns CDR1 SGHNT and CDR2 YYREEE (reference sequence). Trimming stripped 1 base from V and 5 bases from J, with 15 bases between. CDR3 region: CASSLTRQSPYGYTF. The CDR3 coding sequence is TGTGCCAGCAGCTTGACTAGGCAGTCCCCATATGGCTACACCTTC.

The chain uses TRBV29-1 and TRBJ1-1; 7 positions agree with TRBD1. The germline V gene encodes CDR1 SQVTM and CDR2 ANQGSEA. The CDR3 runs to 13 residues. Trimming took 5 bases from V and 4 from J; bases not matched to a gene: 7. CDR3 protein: CSVLRGQSTEAFF. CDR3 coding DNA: TGCAGCGTTCTGAGGGGACAGAGCACTGAAGCTTTCTTT.

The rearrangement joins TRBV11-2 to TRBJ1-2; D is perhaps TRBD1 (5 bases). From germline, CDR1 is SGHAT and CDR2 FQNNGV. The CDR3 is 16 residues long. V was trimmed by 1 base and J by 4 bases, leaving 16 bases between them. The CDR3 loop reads CASSLGGSGLSYGYTF. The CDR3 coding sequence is TGTGCCAGCAGCTTAGGAGGCTCAGGGTTGTCCTATGGCTACACCTTC. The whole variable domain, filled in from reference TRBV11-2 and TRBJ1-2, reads EAGVAQSPRYKIIEKRQSVAFWCNPISGHATLYWYQQILGQGPKLLIQFQNNGVVDDSQLPKDRFSAERLKGVDSTLKIQPAKLEDSAVYLCASSLGGSGLSYGYTFGSGTRLTVV.

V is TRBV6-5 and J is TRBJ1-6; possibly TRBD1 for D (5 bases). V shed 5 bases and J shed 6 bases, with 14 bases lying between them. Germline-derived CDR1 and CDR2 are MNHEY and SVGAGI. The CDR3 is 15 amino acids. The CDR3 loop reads CASSPLGGGNSPLHF. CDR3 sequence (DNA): TGTGCCAGCAGTCCCCTCGGGGGGGGTAATTCACCCCTCCACTTT.

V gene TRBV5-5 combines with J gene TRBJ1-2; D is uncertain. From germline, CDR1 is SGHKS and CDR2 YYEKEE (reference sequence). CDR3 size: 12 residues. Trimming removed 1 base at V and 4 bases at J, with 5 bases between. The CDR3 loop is CASSLNTYGYTF. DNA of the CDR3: TGTGCCAGCAGCTTGAACACCTATGGCTACACCTTC.

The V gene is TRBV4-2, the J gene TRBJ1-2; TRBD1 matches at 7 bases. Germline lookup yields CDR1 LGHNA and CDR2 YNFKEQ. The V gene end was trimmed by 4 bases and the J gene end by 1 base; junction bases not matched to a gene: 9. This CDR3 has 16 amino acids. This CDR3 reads CASSPTGTDYNYGYTF. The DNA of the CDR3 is TGTGCCAGCAGCCCGACCGGGACAGATTATAACTATGGCTACACCTTC.

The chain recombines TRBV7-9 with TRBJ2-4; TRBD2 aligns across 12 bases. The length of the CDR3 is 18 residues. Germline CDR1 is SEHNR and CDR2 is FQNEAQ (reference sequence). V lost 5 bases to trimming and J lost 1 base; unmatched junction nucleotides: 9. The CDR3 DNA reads TGTGCCAGCAGCCGCCCTAGCGGGGGGGCCTTCGCCAAAAACATTCAGTACTTC. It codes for CASSRPSGGAFAKNIQYF.

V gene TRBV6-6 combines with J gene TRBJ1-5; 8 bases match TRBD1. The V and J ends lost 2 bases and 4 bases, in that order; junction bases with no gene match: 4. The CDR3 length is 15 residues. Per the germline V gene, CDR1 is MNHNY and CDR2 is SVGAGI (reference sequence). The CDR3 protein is CASSYGQGANQPQHF. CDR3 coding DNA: TGTGCCAGCAGTTACGGACAGGGCGCAAATCAGCCCCAGCATTTT.

The CDR3 DNA is TGTGCCAGCAGCGCAGCCGGGACAGGGACCGAAAAACTGTTTTTT. Translation: CASSAAGTGTEKLFF. The V call is TRBV7-8, the J call TRBJ1-4; TRBD1 aligns across 9 bases. V shed 5 bases, J shed 8 bases, and the junction held 9 bases outside the gene matches. The CDR3 sequence is 15 residues long. In germline, CDR1 is SGHVS, CDR2 FQNEAQ.

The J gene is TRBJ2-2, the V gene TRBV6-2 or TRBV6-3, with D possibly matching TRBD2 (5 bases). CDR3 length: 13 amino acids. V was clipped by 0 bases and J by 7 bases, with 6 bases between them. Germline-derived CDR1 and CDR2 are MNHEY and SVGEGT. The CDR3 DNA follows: TGTGCCAGCAGTTACTCGCGGGTCGGGGAGCTGTTTTTT. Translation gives CASSYSRVGELFF.

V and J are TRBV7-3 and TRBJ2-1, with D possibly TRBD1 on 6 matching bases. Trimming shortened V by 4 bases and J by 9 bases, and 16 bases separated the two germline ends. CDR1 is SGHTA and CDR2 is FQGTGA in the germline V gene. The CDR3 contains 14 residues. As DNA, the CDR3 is TGTGCCAGCAGCTCAAGGGTAGGGGGAAGTGAGCAGTTCTTC. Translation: CASSSRVGGSEQFF.

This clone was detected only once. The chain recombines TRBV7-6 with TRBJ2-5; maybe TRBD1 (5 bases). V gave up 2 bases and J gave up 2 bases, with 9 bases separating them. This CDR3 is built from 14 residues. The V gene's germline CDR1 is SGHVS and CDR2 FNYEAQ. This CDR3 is CASSLSGFQETQYF. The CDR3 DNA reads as TGTGCCAGCAGCTTATCAGGGTTTCAAGAGACCCAGTACTTC.

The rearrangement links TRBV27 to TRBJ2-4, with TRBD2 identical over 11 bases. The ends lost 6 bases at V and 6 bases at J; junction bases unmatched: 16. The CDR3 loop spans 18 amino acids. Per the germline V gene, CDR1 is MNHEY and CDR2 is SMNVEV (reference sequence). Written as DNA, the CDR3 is TGTGCCAGCAGGTCACTAGCGGGGGACCTTCTCGGTACAAACATTCAGTACTTC. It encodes CASRSLAGDLLGTNIQYF.

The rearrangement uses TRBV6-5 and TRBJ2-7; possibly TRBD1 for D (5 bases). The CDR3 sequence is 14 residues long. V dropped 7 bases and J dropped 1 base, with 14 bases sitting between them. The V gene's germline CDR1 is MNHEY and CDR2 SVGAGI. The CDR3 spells CASNSGRVSYEQYF. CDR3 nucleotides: TGTGCCAGCAATTCGGGCAGGGTATCCTACGAGCAGTACTTC.

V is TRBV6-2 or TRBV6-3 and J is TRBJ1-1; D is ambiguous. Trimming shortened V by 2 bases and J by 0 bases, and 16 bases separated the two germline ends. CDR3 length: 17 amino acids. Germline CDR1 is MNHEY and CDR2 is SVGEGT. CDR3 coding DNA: TGTGCCAGCAGTTACCTACCACGTGGGAGGGTGAACACTGAAGCTTTCTTT. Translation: CASSYLPRGRVNTEAFF.

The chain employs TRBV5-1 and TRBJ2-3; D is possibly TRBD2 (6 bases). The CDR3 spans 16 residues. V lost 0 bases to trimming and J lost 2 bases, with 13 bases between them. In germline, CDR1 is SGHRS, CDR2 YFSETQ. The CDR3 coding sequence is TGCGCCAGCAGCTTGGAGGGGACTCCCGTCACAGATACGCAGTATTTT. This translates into CASSLEGTPVTDTQYF.

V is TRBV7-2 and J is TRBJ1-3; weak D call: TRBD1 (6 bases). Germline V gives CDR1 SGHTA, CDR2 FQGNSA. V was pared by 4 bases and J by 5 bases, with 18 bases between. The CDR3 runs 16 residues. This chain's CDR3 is CASSSPLSDSRNTIYF. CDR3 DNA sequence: TGTGCCAGCAGCTCCCCCTTATCGGACAGCCGAAACACCATATATTTT.

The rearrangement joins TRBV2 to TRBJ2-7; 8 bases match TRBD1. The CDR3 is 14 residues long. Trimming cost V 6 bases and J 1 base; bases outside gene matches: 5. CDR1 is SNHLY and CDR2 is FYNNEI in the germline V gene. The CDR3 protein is CASSGGQGSYEQYF. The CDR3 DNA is TGTGCCAGCAGCGGTGGACAGGGATCCTACGAGCAGTACTTC.

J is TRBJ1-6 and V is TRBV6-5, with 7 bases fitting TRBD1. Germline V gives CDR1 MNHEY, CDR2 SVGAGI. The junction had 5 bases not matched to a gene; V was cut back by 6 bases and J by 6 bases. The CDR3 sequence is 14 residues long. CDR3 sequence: CASRSGQTNSPLHF. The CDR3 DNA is TGTGCCAGCAGATCGGGACAGACTAATTCACCCCTCCACTTT.

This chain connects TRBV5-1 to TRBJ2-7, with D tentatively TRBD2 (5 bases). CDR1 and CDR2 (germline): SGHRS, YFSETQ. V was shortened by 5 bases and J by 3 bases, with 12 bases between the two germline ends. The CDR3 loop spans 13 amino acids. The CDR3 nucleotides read TGCGCCAGCAGTCCGTCTCGGGACTACGAGCAGTACTTC. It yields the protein CASSPSRDYEQYF.

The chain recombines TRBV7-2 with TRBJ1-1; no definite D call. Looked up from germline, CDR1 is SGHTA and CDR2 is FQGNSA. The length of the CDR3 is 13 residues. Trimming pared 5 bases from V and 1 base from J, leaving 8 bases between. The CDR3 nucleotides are TGTGCCAGCAGCCGCGGGGAGAACACTGAAGCTTTCTTT. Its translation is CASSRGENTEAFF.

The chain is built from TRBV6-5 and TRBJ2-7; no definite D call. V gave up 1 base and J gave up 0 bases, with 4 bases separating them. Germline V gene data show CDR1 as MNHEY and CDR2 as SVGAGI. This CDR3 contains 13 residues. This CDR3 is CASSYFSSYEQYF. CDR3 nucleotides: TGTGCCAGCAGTTACTTCAGCTCCTACGAGCAGTACTTC.

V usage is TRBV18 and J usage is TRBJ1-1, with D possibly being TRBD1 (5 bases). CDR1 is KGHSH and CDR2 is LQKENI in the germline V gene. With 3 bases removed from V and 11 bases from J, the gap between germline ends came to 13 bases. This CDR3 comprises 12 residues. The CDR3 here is CASSPLGGTAFF. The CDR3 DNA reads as TGTGCCAGCTCACCTTTAGGAGGGACCGCTTTCTTT.

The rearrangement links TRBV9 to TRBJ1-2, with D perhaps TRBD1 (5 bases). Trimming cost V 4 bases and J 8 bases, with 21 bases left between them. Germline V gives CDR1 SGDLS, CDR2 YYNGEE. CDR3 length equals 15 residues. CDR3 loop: CASSTSGTLLGGYTF. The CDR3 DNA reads TGTGCCAGCAGCACTTCCGGGACTTTACTAGGCGGCTACACCTTC. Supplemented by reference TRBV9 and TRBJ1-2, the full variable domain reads DSGVTQTPKHLITATGQRVTLRCSPRSGDLSVYWYQQSLDQGLQFLIQYYNGEERAKGNILERFSAQQFPDLHSELNLSSLELGDSALYFCASSTSGTLLGGYTFGSGTRLTVV.